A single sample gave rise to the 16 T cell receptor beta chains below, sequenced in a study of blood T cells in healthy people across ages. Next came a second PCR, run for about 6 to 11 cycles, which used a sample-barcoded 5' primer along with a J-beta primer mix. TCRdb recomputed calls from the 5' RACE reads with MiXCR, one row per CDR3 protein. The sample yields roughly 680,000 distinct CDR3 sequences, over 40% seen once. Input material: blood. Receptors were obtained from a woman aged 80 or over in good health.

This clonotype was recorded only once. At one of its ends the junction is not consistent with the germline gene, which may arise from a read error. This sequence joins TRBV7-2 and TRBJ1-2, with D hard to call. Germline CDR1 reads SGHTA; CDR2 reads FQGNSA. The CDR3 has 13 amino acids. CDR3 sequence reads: CASIREVDYDYTF. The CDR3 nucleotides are TGTGCCAGCATTAGGGAGGTGGACTATGACTACACCTTC.

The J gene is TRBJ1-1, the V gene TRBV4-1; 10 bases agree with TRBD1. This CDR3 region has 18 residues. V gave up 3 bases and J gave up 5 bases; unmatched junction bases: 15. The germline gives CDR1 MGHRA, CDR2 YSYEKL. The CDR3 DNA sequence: TGCGCCAGCAGCCACTTTACGGACAGGGGGGAGAGGGGAACTGAAGCTTTCTTT. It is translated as CASSHFTDRGERGTEAFF.

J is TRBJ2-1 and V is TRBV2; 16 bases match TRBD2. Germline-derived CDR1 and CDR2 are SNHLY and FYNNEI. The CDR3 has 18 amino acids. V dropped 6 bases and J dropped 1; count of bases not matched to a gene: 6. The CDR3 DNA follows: TGTGCCAGCAGGAAGGGACTAGCGGGGGGGTCGTCCTACAATGAGCAGTTCTTC. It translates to CASRKGLAGGSSYNEQFF.

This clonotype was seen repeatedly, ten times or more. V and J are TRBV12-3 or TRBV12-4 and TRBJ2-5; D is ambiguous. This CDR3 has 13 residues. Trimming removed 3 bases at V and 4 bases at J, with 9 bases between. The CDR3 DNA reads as TGTGCCAGCAGTTTCCCAGCCCCAGAGACCCAGTACTTC. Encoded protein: CASSFPAPETQYF.

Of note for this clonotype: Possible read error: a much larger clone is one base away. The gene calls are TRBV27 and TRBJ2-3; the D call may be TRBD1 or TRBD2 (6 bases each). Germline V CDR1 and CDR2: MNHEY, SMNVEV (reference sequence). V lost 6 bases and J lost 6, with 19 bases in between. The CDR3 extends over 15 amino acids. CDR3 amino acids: CASSLGGPYADTQYF. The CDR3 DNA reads TGTGCCAGCAGCCTCGGGGGCCCCTACGCGGATACGCAGTATTTT.

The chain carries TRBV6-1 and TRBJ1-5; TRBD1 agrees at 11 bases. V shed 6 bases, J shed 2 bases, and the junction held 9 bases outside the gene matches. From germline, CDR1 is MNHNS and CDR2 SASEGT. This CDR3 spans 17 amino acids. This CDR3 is CASSHRTGGWGNQPQHF. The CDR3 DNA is TGTGCCAGCAGCCACCGGACAGGGGGCTGGGGCAATCAGCCCCAGCATTTT.

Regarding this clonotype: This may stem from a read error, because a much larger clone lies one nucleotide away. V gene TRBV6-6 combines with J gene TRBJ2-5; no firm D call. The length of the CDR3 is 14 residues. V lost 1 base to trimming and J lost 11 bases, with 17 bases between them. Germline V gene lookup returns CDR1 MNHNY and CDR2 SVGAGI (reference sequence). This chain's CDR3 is CASSYCRTADEQYF. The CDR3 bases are TGTGCCAGCAGTTACTGTAGAACCGCGGATGAGCAGTACTTC.

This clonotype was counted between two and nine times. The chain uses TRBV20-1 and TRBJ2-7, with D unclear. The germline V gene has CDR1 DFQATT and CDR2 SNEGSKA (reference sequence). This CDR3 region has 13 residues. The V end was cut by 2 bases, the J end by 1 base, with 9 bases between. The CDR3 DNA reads TGCAGTGCTAGATACGCCGGGTCCTACGAGCAGTACTTC. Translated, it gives CSARYAGSYEQYF.

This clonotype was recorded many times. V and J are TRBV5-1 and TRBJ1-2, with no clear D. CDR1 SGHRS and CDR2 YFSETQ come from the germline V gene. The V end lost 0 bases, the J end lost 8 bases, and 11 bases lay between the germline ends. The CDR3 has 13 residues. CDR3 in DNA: TGCGCCAGCAGCTTGGGACTTCCAGCAGGCTACACCTTC. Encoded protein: CASSLGLPAGYTF.

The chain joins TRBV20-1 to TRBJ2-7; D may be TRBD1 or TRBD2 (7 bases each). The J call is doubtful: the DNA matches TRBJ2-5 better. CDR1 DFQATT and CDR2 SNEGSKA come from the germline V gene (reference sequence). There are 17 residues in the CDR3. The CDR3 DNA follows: TGCAGTGCTAGTCGGGGACTAACAGGGGACCTACAAGAGACCCAGTACTTC. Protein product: CSASRGLTGDLQETQYF.

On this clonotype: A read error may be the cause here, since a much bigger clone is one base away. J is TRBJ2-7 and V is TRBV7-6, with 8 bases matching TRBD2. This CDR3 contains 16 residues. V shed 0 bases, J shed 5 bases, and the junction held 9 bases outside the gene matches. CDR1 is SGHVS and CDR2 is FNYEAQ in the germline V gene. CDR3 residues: CASSLASGSTSDEQYF. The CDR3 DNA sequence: TGTGCCAGCAGCTTAGCAAGCGGGAGTACGTCCGACGAGCAGTACTTC.

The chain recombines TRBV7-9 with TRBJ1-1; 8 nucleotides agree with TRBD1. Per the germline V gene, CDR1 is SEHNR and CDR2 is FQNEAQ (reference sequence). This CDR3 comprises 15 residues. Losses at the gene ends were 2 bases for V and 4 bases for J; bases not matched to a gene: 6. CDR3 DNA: TGTGCCAGCAGCTTAAGGACAGGGCGGCCCACTGAAGCTTTCTTT. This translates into CASSLRTGRPTEAFF. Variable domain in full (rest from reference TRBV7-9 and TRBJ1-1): DTGVSQNPRHKITKRGQNVTFRCDPISEHNRLYWYRQTLGQGPEFLTYFQNEAQLEKSRLLSDRFSAERPKGSFSTLEIQRTEQGDSAMYLCASSLRTGRPTEAFFGQGTRLTVV.

The CDR3 sequence is CASSSYDSQETQYF. CDR3 bases: TGTGCCAGCAGCTCCTACGACAGCCAAGAGACCCAGTACTTC. This chain links TRBV11-1 with TRBJ2-5; possible D gene TRBD1, 5 bases. The CDR3 sequence is 14 residues long. V was pared by 4 bases and J by 1 base, with 10 bases between. The germline CDR1 and CDR2 sequences are SGHAT and FQDESV (reference sequence).

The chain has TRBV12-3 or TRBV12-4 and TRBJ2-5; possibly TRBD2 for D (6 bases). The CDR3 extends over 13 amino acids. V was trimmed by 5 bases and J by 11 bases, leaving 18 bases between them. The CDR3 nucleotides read TGTGCCAGCAGTGAAGAGGGTGGACGGGAGCAGTACTTC. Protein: CASSEEGGREQYF.

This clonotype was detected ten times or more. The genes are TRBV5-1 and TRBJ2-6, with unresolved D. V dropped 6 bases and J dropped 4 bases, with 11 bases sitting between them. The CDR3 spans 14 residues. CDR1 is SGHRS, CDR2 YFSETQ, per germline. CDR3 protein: CASTLQAGANVLTF. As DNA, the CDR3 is TGCGCCAGCACGTTACAAGCCGGGGCCAACGTCCTGACTTTC.

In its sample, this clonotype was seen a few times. CDR3 sequence: CASSSRQGAANEKLFF. The CDR3 DNA reads as TGTGCCAGCAGCTCGCGGCAGGGGGCAGCTAATGAAAAACTGTTTTTT. The chain links TRBV7-9 to TRBJ1-4; 8 bases align to TRBD1. J lost 3 bases, V lost 4 bases, and 7 bases had no gene match. Germline assignment: CDR1 SEHNR and CDR2 FQNEAQ (reference sequence). CDR3 length: 16 amino acids.